This TCR beta chain was captured by sequencing in a study of blood T cells in healthy people across ages. Overall study findings and caveats: Higher diversity and more naive CD4+ cells were features of long-lived donors, compared to aged donors.

Germline values: CDR1 DFQATT, CDR2 SNEGSKA (reference sequence). The V and J ends lost 4 bases and 5 bases respectively, with 8 bases between them. This CDR3 region has 11 residues. Together with a sample-barcoded 5' primer, a J-beta primer mix was included in a second PCR lasting about 6 to 11 cycles. One entry per CDR3 protein results from TCRdb running MiXCR on the 5' RACE reads. This table holds around 1,500,000 distinct CDR3 sequences, roughly 40% found once. This clonotype was picked up a small number of times. Its antigen is undetermined. The sequence came from a woman under 30 in good health. The chain employs TRBV20-1 and TRBJ2-5; D gene ambiguous. Input material: blood. Here the CDR3 reads CSATGQETQYF. Here the CDR3 DNA reads TGCAGTGCTACTGGTCAGGAGACCCAGTACTTC.